This T cell receptor beta chain originates from a study of T cell repertoires in breast cancer listed by TCRdb under 2016. About the full investigation: Samples profiled in the study came from tumors, lymph nodes and peripheral blood lymphocytes of breast cancer patients, along with peripheral blood from healthy control donors. Most of the roughly 21 patient tumors analyzed for shared TCRs were ER+/PR+. Nine healthy donors, of an age range similar to that of the patients, were included as controls. On average, sequencing produced about 490,000 sequences per sample and about 10 reads per input cell. The study reasoned that TCRs shared between breast cancer patients would target shared antigens, given breast cancer's low mutational burden and rare common mutations. Tumors and tumor-involved lymph nodes were minced and digested with Liberase and DNase, then filtered through 70-um and 40-um filters. Tumor-free lymph nodes were processed without enzymatic digestion, and blood samples were separated by Ficoll. On the study overall, not on this receptor specifically: Shared TCRs were encoded by various nucleotide sequences, which suggests selection and expansion based on antigen. Eighteen TCR pairs were shared across seven or more patient tumors and were rarely found in control blood, which suggested possible tumor specificity. Genuine antitumor clones may have been missed because singleton TCRs were discarded and only part of each tumor was sampled. TRBV7 predominated among shared TCRs, which may reflect tumor recognition or a mispriming bias from eight TRBV7 primers. Tumor-involved sentinel lymph nodes shared about fourfold more TCRs with matched tumor repertoires than tumor-free nodes (7.7% versus 2%). Emulsion RT-PCR was considered qualitative rather than quantitative, since transcript abundance and primer differences skewed clone recovery.

As concerns this clonotype: Its binding antigen is unknown. No qualities accompany the bases; no much larger clone lies one base away.

Per the germline V gene, SGHTA is the CDR1 and FQGNSA is the CDR2. From the cysteine through the phenylalanine, the CDR3 covers 16 amino acids. This entry keeps only the CDR3 DNA: 48 bases, framed from base 1. For this chain, trimming is 4 bases at the V end and 3 bases at the J end, and the number of junction bases without a gene match is 6. Library preparation used emulsion pairing. Unpaired genes were suppressed by a second nested PCR with blocking oligos, after which a third nested PCR added Illumina adaptors and barcodes. Each emulsion RT-PCR master mix contained roughly 5,000-280,000 T cells, with C-region, Stepout and V-region primers. The Micellula Emulsion and Purification Kit was used to generate emulsions, and Qiagen OneStep RT-PCR reagents were used for RT-PCR. Pooled libraries were sequenced on an Illumina MiSeq with paired-end 2 x 250 reads. For the original study's pipeline: In Galaxy, read pairs were joined and then clipped at the engineered overlap into separate alpha and beta files, and any unclipped reads were discarded. To assign alpha-beta pairs, the researchers used CompleteTCR, a MiTCR-based pipeline that relies on an R script to link chains sharing read cluster identifiers. TCR sequences seen only once, which were about 1-3.3%, were removed as potential sequencing errors. TCRdb cleaned the public reads at Q25 with fastp, built clones with MiXCR and kept in-frame beta chains. Rows matching on CDR3 protein sequence are summarized as one entry with the most common DNA and genes. It is TCRdb's table, rather than the study itself, that gives the V and J calls and clone size. This sample has approximately 40,000 distinct CDR3 sequences in its table, and under 60% of those were observed once. Approximately 62% of the sample goes to the ten largest clones.

To analyze paired alpha-beta TCRs of CD8+ T cells, the researchers used an expanded emulsion RT-PCR method with primers covering all TCR V genes. Before emulsion RT-PCR, CD8+ T cells were isolated using a CD8 positive selection kit and then incubated overnight in approximately 10 IU/mL IL-2. The sequence was obtained from a pool of human donors with breast cancer or a healthy control (not recorded which). This chain joins TRBV7-2 to TRBJ2-3; TRBD2 agrees with 11 junctional bases. Sequenced material: CD8+ T cells. The CDR3 amino acid sequence is: CASSSPGLAVTDTQYF. The sequenced DNA: TGTGCCAGCAGCTCCCCGGGACTAGCGGTTACAGATACGCAGTATTTT.